The rows below give T cell receptor beta chains drawn from one sample of a study of blood T cell repertoires in COVID-19. The data were produced by immunoSEQ multiplex PCR, yet TCRdb's version contains in-frame clones alone and is incomplete. The sample shows approximately 75,000 clones, approximately 89% of them seen only once. The specimen was peripheral blood. These receptors came from a man older than 75 with acute or convalescent COVID-19. Each CDR3 is given with its conserved first and last residue. Fields, in order: clone size, V gene, D gene, CDR3 length, J gene, CDR3 protein, CDR3 DNA. A D gene is named only where the DNA matches it firmly. The size field is filled for only some rows; it gives once, few, many or a size class.

abundance: NA; v_gene: TRBV5-1; d_gene: NA; len: 14; j_gene: TRBJ2-7; CDR3aa: CASSSTGISYEQYF; CDR3nt: TGCGCCAGCAGCAGTACAGGGATTAGCTACGAGCAGTACTTC
abundance: NA; v_gene: TRBV4-2; d_gene: NA; len: 17; j_gene: TRBJ2-3; CDR3aa: CASSLQGEGRIGDTQYF; CDR3nt: TGTGCCAGCAGCCTCCAAGGTGAGGGTCGGATCGGAGATACGCAGTATTTT
abundance: NA; v_gene: TRBV3-1/TRBV3-2; d_gene: NA; len: 12; j_gene: TRBJ2-4; CDR3aa: CASSQGRNIQYF; CDR3nt: TGTGCCAGCAGCCAAGGGAGAAACATTCAGTACTTC
abundance: NA; v_gene: TRBV28; d_gene: TRBD1; len: 17; j_gene: TRBJ2-7; CDR3aa: CASSLGQTGEWAYEQYF; CDR3nt: TGTGCCAGCAGTTTAGGCCAGACAGGGGAGTGGGCCTACGAGCAGTACTTC
abundance: NA; v_gene: TRBV28; d_gene: TRBD2; len: 16; j_gene: TRBJ2-3; CDR3aa: CASSTRLAGGGDTQYF; CDR3nt: TGTGCCAGCAGTACCCGGCTAGCGGGGGGCGGAGATACGCAGTATTTT
abundance: NA; v_gene: TRBV5-6; d_gene: TRBD1; len: 15; j_gene: TRBJ1-5; CDR3aa: CASSDDRGRGQPQHF; CDR3nt: TGTGCCAGCAGCGATGACAGGGGGCGCGGTCAGCCCCAGCATTTT
abundance: NA; v_gene: TRBV5-4; d_gene: NA; len: 16; j_gene: TRBJ2-7; CDR3aa: CASSLGSRVVAYEQYF; CDR3nt: TGTGCCAGCAGCTTGGGTAGCAGGGTTGTTGCCTACGAGCAGTACTTC
abundance: NA; v_gene: TRBV6-6; d_gene: NA; len: 15; j_gene: TRBJ2-2; CDR3aa: CASSSRLGDTGELFF; CDR3nt: TGTGCCAGCAGTTCAAGGTTAGGGGACACCGGGGAGCTGTTTTTT
abundance: NA; v_gene: TRBV5-4; d_gene: NA; len: 15; j_gene: TRBJ2-1; CDR3aa: CASSLGSAPGNEQFF; CDR3nt: TGTGCCAGCAGCTTGGGCAGCGCACCGGGGAATGAGCAGTTCTTC
abundance: NA; v_gene: TRBV18; d_gene: TRBD2; len: 17; j_gene: TRBJ2-3; CDR3aa: CASSRPTIAGPSDTQYF; CDR3nt: TGTGCCAGCTCACGCCCTACCATAGCGGGGCCCTCAGATACGCAGTATTTT
abundance: few; v_gene: TRBV2; d_gene: NA; len: 14; j_gene: TRBJ2-7; CDR3aa: CASSAAGGSYEQYF; CDR3nt: TGTGCCAGCAGTGCGGCGGGCGGAAGCTACGAGCAGTACTTC
abundance: once; v_gene: TRBV28; d_gene: NA; len: 8; j_gene: TRBJ2-7; CDR3aa: CASEGQYF; CDR3nt: TGTGCCAGCGAGGGGCAGTACTTC
abundance: NA; v_gene: TRBV10-3; d_gene: TRBD1; len: 14; j_gene: TRBJ1-2; CDR3aa: CAISEGQGNYGYTF; CDR3nt: TGTGCCATCAGTGAGGGACAGGGGAACTATGGCTACACCTTC
abundance: NA; v_gene: TRBV19; d_gene: TRBD1; len: 15; j_gene: TRBJ1-4; CDR3aa: CASRSPGQLNEKLFF; CDR3nt: TGTGCCAGTAGGAGCCCGGGACAGTTGAATGAAAAACTGTTTTTT
abundance: NA; v_gene: TRBV5-1; d_gene: NA; len: 12; j_gene: TRBJ1-2; CDR3aa: CASSEDTYGYTF; CDR3nt: TGCGCCAGCAGCGAGGACACCTATGGCTACACCTTC
abundance: NA; v_gene: TRBV11-2; d_gene: TRBD2; len: 17; j_gene: TRBJ2-2; CDR3aa: CASSPSCGEGFTGELFF; CDR3nt: TGTGCCAGCAGCCCCAGTTGTGGGGAGGGCTTTACCGGGGAGCTGTTTTTT
abundance: NA; v_gene: TRBV7-9; d_gene: NA; len: 14; j_gene: TRBJ2-7; CDR3aa: CASSLDPLRYEQYF; CDR3nt: TGTGCCAGCAGCTTAGATCCCCTACGGTACGAGCAGTACTTC
abundance: once; v_gene: TRBV6-5; d_gene: TRBD2; len: 14; j_gene: TRBJ2-5; CDR3aa: CASSSGGRQETQYF; CDR3nt: TGTGCCAGCAGTAGCGGGGGGAGACAAGAGACCCAGTACTTC
abundance: NA; v_gene: TRBV19; d_gene: NA; len: 14; j_gene: TRBJ2-6; CDR3aa: CATAGIVEANVLTF; CDR3nt: TGTGCCACCGCCGGGATCGTGGAGGCCAACGTCCTGACTTTC
abundance: NA; v_gene: TRBV7-2; d_gene: NA; len: 12; j_gene: TRBJ2-3; CDR3aa: CASSPSGDTQYF; CDR3nt: TGTGCCAGCAGCCCCTCGGGGGATACGCAGTATTTT
abundance: NA; v_gene: TRBV24-1; d_gene: TRBD2; len: 16; j_gene: TRBJ2-2; CDR3aa: CATSEDLAVATGELFF; CDR3nt: TGTGCCACCAGTGAAGATCTAGCGGTTGCCACCGGGGAGCTGTTTTTT
abundance: NA; v_gene: TRBV18; d_gene: NA; len: 14; j_gene: TRBJ1-6; CDR3aa: CASSPGAHNSPLHF; CDR3nt: TGTGCCAGCTCACCCGGTGCCCATAATTCACCCCTCCACTTT
abundance: NA; v_gene: TRBV7-2; d_gene: NA; len: 14; j_gene: TRBJ2-5; CDR3aa: CASSLDQGRETQYF; CDR3nt: TGTGCCAGCAGCTTAGATCAGGGGCGGGAGACCCAGTACTTC
abundance: NA; v_gene: TRBV11-2; d_gene: NA; len: 13; j_gene: TRBJ2-7; CDR3aa: CASSFAGAYEQYF; CDR3nt: TGTGCCAGCAGCTTCGCGGGTGCCTACGAGCAGTACTTC
abundance: NA; v_gene: TRBV4-2; d_gene: TRBD2; len: 16; j_gene: TRBJ2-3; CDR3aa: CASSQDPPGRRETQYF; CDR3nt: TGTGCCAGCAGCCAAGATCCCCCCGGGAGGAGAGAGACGCAGTATTTT
abundance: NA; v_gene: TRBV28; d_gene: NA; len: 16; j_gene: TRBJ2-7; CDR3aa: CASSSSGAGAFYEQYF; CDR3nt: TGTGCCAGCAGCTCCTCGGGGGCGGGAGCTTTCTACGAGCAGTACTTC
abundance: NA; v_gene: TRBV5-6; d_gene: NA; len: 14; j_gene: TRBJ1-5; CDR3aa: CASSPRFTGQPQHF; CDR3nt: TGTGCCAGCAGCCCACGATTCACCGGTCAGCCCCAGCATTTT
abundance: NA; v_gene: TRBV6-5; d_gene: NA; len: 14; j_gene: TRBJ1-5; CDR3aa: CASSPTRGNQPQHF; CDR3nt: TGTGCCAGCAGCCCAACCAGGGGAAATCAGCCCCAGCATTTT
abundance: few; v_gene: TRBV21-1; d_gene: NA; len: 17; j_gene: TRBJ2-7; CDR3aa: CASRGGGPGTGADEQYF; CDR3nt: TGTGCCAGCAGAGGAGGAGGTCCCGGGACAGGGGCCGACGAGCAGTACTTC
abundance: NA; v_gene: TRBV21-1; d_gene: NA; len: 17; j_gene: TRBJ2-7; CDR3aa: CASSKVRRRSGAYEQYF; CDR3nt: TGTGCCAGCAGCAAAGTTCGAAGGAGGAGCGGAGCCTACGAGCAGTACTTC
abundance: NA; v_gene: TRBV6-5; d_gene: TRBD1; len: 14; j_gene: TRBJ1-1; CDR3aa: CASRSGQGITEAFF; CDR3nt: TGTGCCAGCAGATCAGGACAGGGGATAACTGAAGCTTTCTTT
abundance: NA; v_gene: TRBV24-1; d_gene: TRBD1; len: 14; j_gene: TRBJ2-2; CDR3aa: CATTGTVNTGELFF; CDR3nt: TGTGCCACCACCGGGACAGTAAACACCGGGGAGCTGTTTTTT
abundance: NA; v_gene: TRBV7-9; d_gene: NA; len: 15; j_gene: TRBJ1-6; CDR3aa: CASSLGSGRNSPLHF; CDR3nt: TGTGCCAGCAGCCTGGGTAGCGGACGGAATTCACCCCTCCACTTT
abundance: NA; v_gene: TRBV18; d_gene: NA; len: 15; j_gene: TRBJ2-2; CDR3aa: CASSPGQGNTGELFF; CDR3nt: TGTGCCAGCTCACCGGGCCAGGGAAACACCGGGGAGCTGTTTTTT
abundance: NA; v_gene: TRBV9; d_gene: NA; len: 15; j_gene: TRBJ2-2; CDR3aa: CASSPRDRNTGELFF; CDR3nt: TGTGCCAGCAGCCCGCGGGACAGGAACACCGGGGAGCTGTTTTTT
abundance: NA; v_gene: TRBV5-6; d_gene: NA; len: 14; j_gene: TRBJ2-7; CDR3aa: CASSFGTGAYEQYF; CDR3nt: TGTGCCAGCAGCTTCGGGACGGGAGCCTACGAGCAGTACTTC
abundance: NA; v_gene: TRBV5-1; d_gene: NA; len: 14; j_gene: TRBJ2-1; CDR3aa: CASSLAPGFYEQFF; CDR3nt: TGCGCCAGCAGCTTGGCCCCGGGGTTCTATGAGCAGTTCTTC
abundance: NA; v_gene: TRBV6-6; d_gene: NA; len: 16; j_gene: TRBJ1-5; CDR3aa: CASSYGVGDSNQPQHF; CDR3nt: TGTGCCAGCAGTTACGGGGTAGGGGATAGCAATCAGCCCCAGCATTTT
abundance: NA; v_gene: TRBV28; d_gene: NA; len: 12; j_gene: TRBJ2-7; CDR3aa: CASSGLALRQYF; CDR3nt: TGTGCCAGCAGTGGCCTGGCCCTCCGGCAGTACTTC
abundance: NA; v_gene: TRBV9; d_gene: NA; len: 14; j_gene: TRBJ2-3; CDR3aa: CASSVEENTDTQYF; CDR3nt: TGTGCCAGCAGCGTAGAGGAGAACACAGATACGCAGTATTTT
abundance: once; v_gene: TRBV6-5; d_gene: TRBD1; len: 15; j_gene: TRBJ1-1; CDR3aa: CASSRRDRGSTEAFF; CDR3nt: TGTGCCAGCAGTCGCCGGGACAGAGGGAGCACTGAAGCTTTCTTT
abundance: NA; v_gene: TRBV19; d_gene: NA; len: 17; j_gene: TRBJ1-2; CDR3aa: CASGGTATTPQRGGYTF; CDR3nt: TGTGCCAGTGGGGGCACCGCTACGACCCCCCAGCGGGGTGGCTACACCTTC
abundance: once; v_gene: TRBV6-2/TRBV6-3; d_gene: TRBD1; len: 16; j_gene: TRBJ2-3; CDR3aa: CASSPIGTGKPDTQYF; CDR3nt: TGTGCCAGCAGCCCTATCGGGACAGGAAAGCCAGATACGCAGTATTTT
abundance: NA; v_gene: TRBV9; d_gene: TRBD1; len: 19; j_gene: TRBJ2-7; CDR3aa: CASSVVPQGAASSTYEQYF; CDR3nt: TGTGCCAGCAGCGTAGTACCACAGGGGGCGGCGAGTTCTACGTACGAGCAGTACTTC
abundance: few; v_gene: TRBV10-1; d_gene: TRBD1; len: 16; j_gene: TRBJ2-1; CDR3aa: CASSESLGQGNNEQFF; CDR3nt: TGCGCCAGCAGTGAATCCCTCGGACAGGGTAACAATGAGCAGTTCTTC
abundance: NA; v_gene: TRBV5-1; d_gene: NA; len: 15; j_gene: TRBJ2-3; CDR3aa: CASSLGTINTDTQYF; CDR3nt: TGCGCCAGCAGCTTGGGAACAATTAACACAGATACGCAGTATTTT
abundance: NA; v_gene: TRBV7-2; d_gene: NA; len: 14; j_gene: TRBJ2-2; CDR3aa: CASSGSVHTGELFF; CDR3nt: TGTGCCAGCAGCGGTAGCGTTCACACCGGGGAGCTGTTTTTT
abundance: NA; v_gene: TRBV2; d_gene: NA; len: 15; j_gene: TRBJ2-7; CDR3aa: CASTVQGHWYYEQYF; CDR3nt: TGTGCCAGCACCGTCCAGGGACATTGGTACTACGAGCAGTACTTC
abundance: NA; v_gene: TRBV10-3; d_gene: TRBD1; len: 14; j_gene: TRBJ1-2; CDR3aa: CAIRLTGGNYGYTF; CDR3nt: TGTGCCATCAGGTTAACAGGGGGCAACTATGGCTACACCTTC
abundance: NA; v_gene: TRBV11-3; d_gene: TRBD2; len: 16; j_gene: TRBJ2-5; CDR3aa: CASSLGLAGERETQYF; CDR3nt: TGTGCCAGCAGCTTGGGACTAGCGGGAGAACGGGAGACCCAGTACTTC
abundance: NA; v_gene: TRBV7-2; d_gene: TRBD2; len: 18; j_gene: TRBJ2-7; CDR3aa: CASSLGWLAGRSSYEQYF; CDR3nt: TGTGCCAGCAGCTTAGGTTGGCTAGCGGGAAGGAGCTCCTACGAGCAGTACTTC
abundance: few; v_gene: TRBV19; d_gene: NA; len: 14; j_gene: TRBJ2-1; CDR3aa: CASSTNTGPNEQFF; CDR3nt: TGTGCCAGTAGTACTAACACAGGGCCGAATGAGCAGTTCTTC
abundance: NA; v_gene: TRBV5-6; d_gene: TRBD2; len: 16; j_gene: TRBJ2-7; CDR3aa: CASSSGLAVVSYEQYF; CDR3nt: TGTGCCAGCAGCTCCGGACTAGCGGTCGTCTCCTACGAGCAGTACTTC
abundance: NA; v_gene: TRBV5-1; d_gene: TRBD1; len: 14; j_gene: TRBJ1-1; CDR3aa: CASSTQGAAAEAFF; CDR3nt: TGCGCCAGCAGCACACAGGGGGCTGCCGCTGAAGCTTTCTTT
abundance: NA; v_gene: TRBV7-2; d_gene: TRBD1; len: 14; j_gene: TRBJ2-5; CDR3aa: CASSSRDSRETQYF; CDR3nt: TGTGCCAGCAGCTCCCGGGACAGCCGAGAGACCCAGTACTTC
abundance: NA; v_gene: TRBV6-6; d_gene: TRBD1; len: 19; j_gene: TRBJ2-5; CDR3aa: CASSPGTGRVRLTVETQYF; CDR3nt: TGTGCCAGCAGTCCCGGGACAGGGAGGGTGCGGTTGACGGTAGAGACCCAGTACTTC
abundance: few; v_gene: TRBV10-1; d_gene: NA; len: 15; j_gene: TRBJ2-2; CDR3aa: CASGLPSDNTGELFF; CDR3nt: TGCGCCAGCGGTCTCCCCAGCGACAACACCGGGGAGCTGTTTTTT